A single sample gave rise to the 21 T cell receptor beta chains below, sequenced in a study of blood T cell repertoires in COVID-19. TCRdb keeps only in-frame clones here, not all; method: immunoSEQ multiplex PCR. The sample carries 150,000 to 180,000 clones, about 90% recorded once. The sample was peripheral blood. Receptor source: a man aged 50 to 59 with acute or convalescent COVID-19.

This sequence joins TRBV4-3 and TRBJ1-2; maybe TRBD1 (5 bases). CDR3 length: 15 residues. V was clipped by 2 bases and J by 7 bases, with 17 bases between them. Germline CDR1 LGHNA, CDR2 YSLEER. The CDR3 DNA reads as TGCGCCAGCAGCCAACCTACCCTCCCACAGGTTGGCTACACCTTC. Translated, it gives CASSQPTLPQVGYTF.

This chain's CDR3 is CASSDKLAGVLSYEQYF. CDR3 nucleotide sequence: TGTGCCAGCAGCGATAAACTAGCGGGGGTCCTCTCCTACGAGCAGTACTTC. The rearrangement links TRBV7-9 to TRBJ2-7; 11 positions match TRBD2. V shed 5 bases and J 0 bases; nucleotides not matched to a gene: 9. The germline V gene encodes CDR1 SEHNR and CDR2 FQNEAQ (reference sequence). This CDR3 region has 17 residues. Based on the CDR3 plus reference TRBV7-9 and TRBJ2-7, the full variable domain is DTGVSQNPRHKITKRGQNVTFRCDPISEHNRLYWYRQTLGQGPEFLTYFQNEAQLEKSRLLSDRFSAERPKGSFSTLEIQRTEQGDSAMYLCASSDKLAGVLSYEQYFGPGTRLTVT.

The V call is TRBV27, the J call TRBJ1-1; the D gene is possibly TRBD1 (5 bases). V was pared by 4 bases and J by 8 bases, with 8 bases between. There are 11 residues in the CDR3. The V gene's germline CDR1 is MNHEY and CDR2 SMNVEV (reference sequence). CDR3 in amino acids: CASSWRGEAFF. CDR3 nucleotide sequence: TGTGCCAGCAGTTGGAGGGGCGAAGCTTTCTTT.

The chain employs TRBV5-1 and TRBJ1-1, with D perhaps matching TRBD1 (5 bases). This CDR3 region has 14 residues. V lost 4 bases, J lost 5 bases, and 15 bases lay in between. Looked up from germline, CDR1 is SGHRS and CDR2 is YFSETQ. The CDR3 nucleotides are TGCGCCAGCAGCCTGAGCCGGGGGAGGACTGAAGCTTTCTTT. Protein product: CASSLSRGRTEAFF. Filled out from reference TRBV5-1 and TRBJ1-1, the complete variable domain reads KAGVTQTPRYLIKTRGQQVTLSCSPISGHRSVSWYQQTPGQGLQFLFEYFSETQRNKGNFPGRFSGRQFSNSRSEMNVSTLELGDSALYLCASSLSRGRTEAFFGQGTRLTVV.

This clone was counted a single time. This chain uses TRBV5-1 with TRBJ2-4, with 13 bases identical to TRBD2. Germline CDR1 reads SGHRS; CDR2 reads YFSETQ. The CDR3 has 17 residues. The ends lost 0 bases at V and 0 bases at J; junction bases unmatched: 0. CDR3 residues: CASSLGLAGGAKNIQYF. The CDR3 DNA reads TGCGCCAGCAGCTTGGGACTAGCGGGGGGAGCCAAAAACATTCAGTACTTC.

This chain joins TRBV7-2 and TRBJ1-2, with D possibly being TRBD1 (5 bases). V lost 2 bases and J lost 2, with 9 bases in between. CDR1 SGHTA and CDR2 FQGNSA come from the germline V gene. The CDR3 length is 14 residues. CDR3 nucleotide sequence: TGTGCCAGCAGCTTATATGACAGAAACTATGGCTACACCTTC. It encodes CASSLYDRNYGYTF.

The rearrangement links TRBV6-5 to TRBJ1-1, with 9 bases fitting TRBD1. CDR3 length: 12 residues. In germline, CDR1 is MNHEY, CDR2 SVGAGI. V dropped 6 bases and J dropped 7; count of bases not matched to a gene: 3. CDR3 protein: CASSGTGFEAFF. In nucleotides, the CDR3 is TGTGCCAGCAGCGGGACAGGGTTTGAAGCTTTCTTT.

The genes are TRBV9 and TRBJ2-7; TRBD2 matches 9 bases. Germline CDR1 SGDLS, CDR2 YYNGEE. The CDR3 extends over 14 amino acids. The trim removed 1 base at V and 3 bases at J, leaving 2 bases unmatched. The CDR3 here is CASSVLAGFYEQYF. The DNA of the CDR3 is TGTGCCAGCAGCGTACTAGCGGGGTTCTACGAGCAGTACTTC.

CDR3 amino acids: CASSTRWERKTYNEQFF. The CDR3 DNA sequence: TGCGCCAGCAGTACAAGGTGGGAGCGGAAGACCTACAATGAGCAGTTCTTC. V and J are TRBV4-1 and TRBJ2-1, with D perhaps TRBD2 (5 bases). CDR1 is MGHRA and CDR2 is YSYEKL in the germline V gene. The CDR3 runs to 17 residues. The ends were cut back, 6 bases at V and 2 bases at J, with 20 bases in the middle.

The V call is TRBV9, the J call TRBJ1-2, with 9 bases lining up with TRBD1. J gave up 4 bases and V 0 bases, and 10 bases lay outside the gene matches. This CDR3 spans 17 amino acids. Germline lookup yields CDR1 SGDLS and CDR2 YYNGEE. The CDR3, as DNA: TGTGCCAGCAGCGTAGGTGGGAATACAGGGGGCATCTATGGCTACACCTTC. As protein: CASSVGGNTGGIYGYTF. Full variable domain (missing parts from reference TRBV9 and TRBJ1-2): DSGVTQTPKHLITATGQRVTLRCSPRSGDLSVYWYQQSLDQGLQFLIQYYNGEERAKGNILERFSAQQFPDLHSELNLSSLELGDSALYFCASSVGGNTGGIYGYTFGSGTRLTVV.

A few counts support this clone. CDR3 amino acids: CASSPGLAVAYEQYF. CDR3 bases: TGTGCCAGCTCACCAGGACTAGCGGTCGCCTACGAGCAGTACTTC. V usage is TRBV18 and J usage is TRBJ2-7; 10 nucleotides match TRBD2. The CDR3 contains 15 residues. Per the germline V gene, CDR1 is KGHSH and CDR2 is LQKENI. After removal of 2 bases from V and 2 bases from J, the junction contained 3 bases not matched to a gene.

The V gene is TRBV5-8, the J gene TRBJ1-1, with TRBD1 matching over 9 bases. The junction had 10 bases not matched to a gene; V was cut back by 4 bases and J by 9 bases. CDR1 and CDR2 (germline): SGHTS, YDEGEE. The CDR3 loop spans 14 amino acids. CDR3 DNA sequence: TGTGCCAGCAGCGCCTCCGGGACAGGGTTTCAAGCTTTCTTT. Encoded protein: CASSASGTGFQAFF.

In DNA, the CDR3 is TGTGCCAGCACGGCCCAGGGAACCGGGGAGCTGTTTTTT. Translation gives CASTAQGTGELFF. The chain is built from TRBV6-5 and TRBJ2-2; possible D gene TRBD1, 5 bases. Germline CDR1 MNHEY, CDR2 SVGAGI. The ends were cut back, 7 bases at V and 5 bases at J, with 11 bases in the middle. The CDR3 sequence is 13 residues long.

This clone was observed a handful of times. The J gene is TRBJ1-1, the V gene TRBV7-9; no definite D call. The CDR3 spans 14 residues. Trimming removed 5 bases from V and 1 base from J, with 11 bases in between. The germline V gene has CDR1 SEHNR and CDR2 FQNEAQ (reference sequence). The CDR3 sequence is CASSNRSGNTEAFF. Here the CDR3 DNA reads TGTGCCAGCAGCAATAGATCAGGGAACACTGAAGCTTTCTTT.

V gene TRBV28 combines with J gene TRBJ2-4, with TRBD2 matching 8 bases. The CDR3 extends over 16 amino acids. V lost 7 bases, J lost 6 bases, and 14 bases stayed unmatched. Germline CDR1 and CDR2: MDHEN and SYDVKM. CDR3 amino acids: CASTSLTGGAPNIQYF. CDR3 coding DNA: TGTGCCAGCACTTCACTTACCGGGGGGGCCCCAAACATTCAGTACTTC.

V is TRBV7-9 and J is TRBJ2-5; 8 nucleotides align to TRBD1. CDR1 is SEHNR, CDR2 FQNEAQ, per germline (reference sequence). The length of the CDR3 is 15 residues. J was trimmed by 8 bases and V by 6 bases; bases with no gene match: 14. In DNA, the CDR3 is TGTGCCAGCAGGCATTTGGACAGGGCATTCCCAACCCAGTACTTC. Translated, it gives CASRHLDRAFPTQYF.

The chain carries TRBV27 and TRBJ1-2; D is ambiguous. Trimming took off 5 bases at V and 2 bases at J, with 18 bases between the two ends. Germline V lookup: CDR1 MNHEY, CDR2 SMNVEV (reference sequence). The CDR3 is made up of 16 amino acids. The CDR3 DNA follows: TGTGCCAGCAGTCTGGTCGGTCCGGGAATGAACTATGGCTACACCTTC. Translated: CASSLVGPGMNYGYTF.

This sequence joins TRBV30 and TRBJ2-5; tentatively, D is TRBD1 (6 bases). The CDR3 has 13 residues. Germline lookup yields CDR1 GTSNPN and CDR2 SVGIG (reference sequence). Between the trimmed V and J ends, which lost 0 bases and 5 bases, there was a span of 10 bases. The CDR3 protein is CAWSVQGWETQYF. The CDR3 coding sequence is TGTGCCTGGAGTGTACAGGGTTGGGAGACCCAGTACTTC.

This clone was found once. J is TRBJ2-3 and V is TRBV19, with 10 positions matching TRBD2. Germline CDR1 reads LNHDA; CDR2 reads SQIVND (reference sequence). CDR3 length: 17 amino acids. V was clipped by 6 bases and J by 5 bases; unmatched bases: 14. CDR3 in amino acids: CASSRRAGGPGIDTQYF. DNA for the CDR3: TGTGCCAGTAGCAGGAGAGCGGGAGGGCCTGGTATAGATACGCAGTATTTT.

DNA of the CDR3: TGCAGTGCCGCGAACAGGGACATTCAGTACTTC. It yields the protein CSAANRDIQYF. V gene TRBV20-1 combines with J gene TRBJ2-4; possible D gene TRBD1, 6 bases. The CDR3 runs 11 residues. Germline V lookup: CDR1 DFQATT, CDR2 SNEGSKA (reference sequence). Trimming pared 6 bases from V and 8 bases from J, leaving 11 bases between.

The V call is TRBV11-2, the J call TRBJ1-5; tentative D call: TRBD1 (6 bases). The CDR3 sequence is 14 residues long. Germline CDR1 is SGHAT and CDR2 is FQNNGV. Trimming cost V 3 bases and J 1 base, with 7 bases left between them. CDR3 protein: CASSFTGSNQPQHF. CDR3 sequence (DNA): TGTGCCAGCAGCTTCACAGGGAGCAATCAGCCCCAGCATTTT.